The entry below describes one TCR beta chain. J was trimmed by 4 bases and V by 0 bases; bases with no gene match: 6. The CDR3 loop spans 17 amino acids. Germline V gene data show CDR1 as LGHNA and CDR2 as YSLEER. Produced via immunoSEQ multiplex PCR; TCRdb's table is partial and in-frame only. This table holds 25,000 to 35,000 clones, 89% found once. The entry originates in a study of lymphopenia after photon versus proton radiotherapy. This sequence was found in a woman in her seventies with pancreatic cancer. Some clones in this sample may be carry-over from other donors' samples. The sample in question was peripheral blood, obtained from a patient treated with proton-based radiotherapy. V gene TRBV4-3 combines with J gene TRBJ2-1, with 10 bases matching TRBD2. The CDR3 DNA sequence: TGCGCCAGCAGCCAAGAGAGTCGGACTAGCGGATACAATGAGCAGTTCTTC. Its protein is CASSQESRTSGYNEQFF.